This entry lists 28 T cell receptor beta chains sequenced from one sample in a study of CD8 T cells in Susac syndrome. Random hexamers were used to reverse transcribe an amount of roughly 0.45 to 1 ug RNA. A single record per CDR3 protein comes from TCRdb applying MiXCR to the immunoSEQ multiplex PCR reads. The table has almost 450,000 distinct CDR3 sequences, roughly 85% seen once; the top ten hold under 0.15%. Sequencing was carried out using CD8+ T cells from PBMCs. The source of these receptors is a human donor with multiple sclerosis.

The chain has TRBV29-1 and TRBJ1-1; D is ambiguous. Germline-derived CDR1 and CDR2 are SQVTM and ANQGSEA. This CDR3 is built from 11 residues. The germline V and J ends were trimmed by 6 bases and 3 bases, with 8 bases remaining between them. In nucleotides, the CDR3 is TGCAGCGTCGGGGATTACACTGAAGCTTTCTTT. Amino acid sequence: CSVGDYTEAFF.

The genes are TRBV5-4 and TRBJ2-3; D remains unclear. Germline V gene sequence: CDR1 SGHNT, CDR2 YYREEE (reference sequence). The CDR3 covers 11 residues. V lost 6 bases and J 6 bases, leaving 8 bases between the germline ends. The CDR3 nucleotides read TGTGCCAGCATAAAGTTTGATACGCAGTATTTT. Protein sequence: CASIKFDTQYF.

This clonotype was observed once. This chain uses TRBV4-1 with TRBJ2-7, with TRBD2 identical over 10 bases. Germline V lookup: CDR1 MGHRA, CDR2 YSYEKL. The CDR3 length is 16 residues. J was trimmed by 9 bases and V by 1 base; bases with no gene match: 12. DNA of the CDR3: TGCGCCAGCAGCCAAGGGGCCGGACTAGCGGAACCAGGGCAGTACTTC. The encoded protein is CASSQGAGLAEPGQYF.

This clonotype was seen only a few times. CDR3 bases: TGCAGCGTTGAAGATCTGAGCGGGAGGCCCACCAATGAGCAGTTCTTC. It encodes CSVEDLSGRPTNEQFF. This sequence joins TRBV29-1 and TRBJ2-1; 9 nucleotides line up with TRBD2. The V gene end was trimmed by 0 bases and the J gene end by 6 bases; junction bases not matched to a gene: 9. The CDR3 contains 16 residues. Germline V lookup: CDR1 SQVTM, CDR2 ANQGSEA.

The V gene is TRBV7-9, the J gene TRBJ2-7, with 10 bases matching TRBD1. Germline V gene sequence: CDR1 SEHNR, CDR2 FQNEAQ (reference sequence). Trimming took 4 bases from V and 2 from J; bases not matched to a gene: 5. The CDR3 consists of 15 residues. CDR3 DNA: TGTGCCAGCAGCTCGACAGGGGGCAACGCCTACGAGCAGTACTTC. Translated, it gives CASSSTGGNAYEQYF.

The rearrangement joins TRBV12-3 or TRBV12-4 to TRBJ2-1; 9 nucleotides match TRBD2. Unmatched junction bases numbered 9, after V lost 4 bases and J lost 8 bases. The length of the CDR3 is 15 residues. CDR3 nucleotides: TGTGCCAGCAGTTGGGCGGGGGGGCCTTCTTATGAGCAGTTCTTC. It codes for CASSWAGGPSYEQFF.

The chain couples TRBV27 to TRBJ2-3; the match to TRBD2 covers 13 bases. The germline CDR1 and CDR2 sequences are MNHEY and SMNVEV (reference sequence). The V segment lost 10 bases and the J segment 1 base; nucleotides outside the gene matches: 11. This CDR3 is 17 amino acids long. The CDR3 region has the DNA TGTGCCACCTCGGAACTAGCGGGAGGGCCGGGCACAGATACGCAGTATTTT. Its protein is CATSELAGGPGTDTQYF.

The chain carries TRBV27 and TRBJ2-7, with 10 bases fitting TRBD1. From germline, CDR1 is MNHEY and CDR2 SMNVEV (reference sequence). With 0 bases clipped from V and 0 bases from J, the junction kept 5 bases outside the gene matches. The CDR3 covers 17 residues. The DNA for the CDR3 is TGTGCCAGCAGTTTATCGGGACAGGGGCCCCGCTCCTACGAGCAGTACTTC. It specifies CASSLSGQGPRSYEQYF.

The CDR3 nucleotides read TGTGCCTGGAGTGAGGAACCGGGACTAGTGGCAGATACGCAGTATTTT. Translated, it gives CAWSEEPGLVADTQYF. The V call is TRBV30, the J call TRBJ2-3, with 8 nucleotides matching TRBD2. Losses at the gene ends were 1 base for V and 4 bases for J; bases not matched to a gene: 10. The V gene's germline CDR1 is GTSNPN and CDR2 SVGIG (reference sequence). This CDR3 has 16 residues.

The chain carries TRBV20-1 and TRBJ2-1, with 8 bases fitting TRBD2. The CDR3 length is 17 residues. V trimming: 3 bases; J trimming: 7 bases; junction bases outside the gene matches: 17. Looked up from germline, CDR1 is DFQATT and CDR2 is SNEGSKA (reference sequence). The chain's CDR3 is CSARAPLPRLAINEQFF. The CDR3 DNA reads as TGCAGTGCTAGGGCCCCGCTTCCGAGACTAGCGATTAATGAGCAGTTCTTC.

V usage is TRBV4-1 and J usage is TRBJ1-2; D is ambiguous. The CDR3 runs to 15 residues. Trimming pared 1 base from V and 8 bases from J, leaving 17 bases between. The germline gives CDR1 MGHRA, CDR2 YSYEKL. This CDR3 reads CASSQVSGDSLGYTF. As DNA, the CDR3 is TGCGCCAGCAGCCAAGTTTCCGGGGATTCGTTAGGCTACACCTTC.

The CDR3 DNA is TGTGCCAGCAGCCAAGGAGGTTATAGCAATCAGCCCCAGCATTTT. This encodes CASSQGGYSNQPQHF. The genes are TRBV3-1 and TRBJ1-5; D unresolved. CDR3 length equals 15 residues. The germline CDR1 and CDR2 sequences are LGHDT and YNNKEL (reference sequence). V dropped 1 base and J dropped 0 bases, with 7 bases sitting between them. Variable domain in full (rest from reference TRBV3-1 and TRBJ1-5): DTAVSQTPKYLVTQMGNDKSIKCEQNLGHDTMYWYKQDSKKFLKIMFSYNNKELIINETVPNRFSPKSPDKAHLNLHINSLELGDSAVYFCASSQGGYSNQPQHFGDGTRLSIL.

The chain's CDR3 is CASSLKNRATGELFF. The CDR3 DNA reads as TGTGCCAGCAGTTTAAAAAACAGGGCCACCGGGGAGCTGTTTTTT. This sequence joins TRBV12-3 or TRBV12-4 and TRBJ2-2, with TRBD1 as a possible D gene (6 bases). Deletions cut 2 bases from V and 4 bases from J, with 11 bases between. The CDR3 sequence is 15 residues long.

The CDR3 nucleotides are TGCAGTGCTAGGCCGGGACTAGCGGTTTACGAGCAGTACTTC. Translation: CSARPGLAVYEQYF. This sequence joins TRBV20-1 and TRBJ2-7; TRBD2 matches 11 bases. Per germline, CDR1 DFQATT and CDR2 SNEGSKA (reference sequence). The V and J ends lost 3 bases and 4 bases, in that order; junction bases with no gene match: 5. The CDR3 is made up of 14 amino acids.

The V and J genes are TRBV2 and TRBJ2-7; 10 bases agree with TRBD2. V shed 2 bases, J shed 6 bases, and the junction held 16 bases outside the gene matches. CDR1 is SNHLY and CDR2 is FYNNEI in the germline V gene. This CDR3 has 18 amino acids. The CDR3 DNA reads as TGTGCCAGCAGTGAATTGGGCCTAACTAGCGGGAAATTCATCGAGCAGTACTTC. Residues: CASSELGLTSGKFIEQYF.

The CDR3 DNA reads as TGTGCCAGCAGTTCCATAGCGGGAGATAACGAGCAGTACTTC. This gives the protein CASSSIAGDNEQYF. V and J are TRBV27 and TRBJ2-7; 9 nucleotides align to TRBD2. Germline V lookup: CDR1 MNHEY, CDR2 SMNVEV (reference sequence). CDR3 length: 14 residues. Germline trimming cut 4 bases from V and 5 bases from J; bases unmatched to any gene: 6.

The chain couples TRBV27 to TRBJ1-1, with unresolved D. V was cut by 5 bases and J by 3 bases, with 13 bases left in between. Germline V CDR1 and CDR2: MNHEY, SMNVEV (reference sequence). This CDR3 is 14 amino acids long. CDR3 sequence reads: CASSTGGGHTEAFF. CDR3 coding DNA: TGTGCCAGCAGTACCGGCGGAGGGCACACTGAAGCTTTCTTT.

The gene calls are TRBV7-9 and TRBJ1-4; D uncertain. Trimming shortened V by 6 bases and J by 8 bases, and 16 bases separated the two germline ends. The CDR3 is 14 residues long. Looked up from germline, CDR1 is SEHNR and CDR2 is FQNEAQ (reference sequence). The chain's CDR3 is CASRLSGVYEKLFF. The CDR3 DNA is TGTGCCAGCAGACTTAGCGGGGTCTACGAAAAACTGTTTTTT.

This clonotype was seen a single time. This chain joins TRBV4-1 and TRBJ2-4; no firm D call. Germline CDR1 reads MGHRA; CDR2 reads YSYEKL. The CDR3 is 16 residues long. Trimming stripped 1 base from V and 8 bases from J, with 18 bases between. The CDR3 DNA reads as TGCGCCAGCAGCCAAGTTTACAGTCGCTGGGTCCACATTCAGTACTTC. It codes for CASSQVYSRWVHIQYF.

This clonotype was seen a single time. V is TRBV5-1 and J is TRBJ2-1; 8 nucleotides match TRBD1. V lost 5 bases to trimming and J lost 2 bases; unmatched junction nucleotides: 12. There are 17 residues in the CDR3. CDR1 and CDR2 from the germline V gene are SGHRS and YFSETQ. The CDR3 loop is CASRPTTGDNPYNEQFF. The CDR3 DNA sequence: TGCGCCAGCAGACCAACGACAGGGGATAACCCCTACAATGAGCAGTTCTTC.

The CDR3 sequence is CASSQQPGTAGGELFF. DNA of the CDR3: TGCGCCAGCAGCCAACAACCCGGGACAGCGGGCGGGGAGCTGTTTTTT. The chain has TRBV4-1 and TRBJ2-2, with a weak D call TRBD1 (7 bases). The CDR3 is 16 amino acids. The V and J ends lost 2 bases and 7 bases respectively, with 17 bases between them. The germline CDR1 and CDR2 sequences are MGHRA and YSYEKL.

This chain joins TRBV20-1 and TRBJ2-7; 8 nucleotides match TRBD1. The CDR3 runs 13 residues. V was pared by 6 bases and J by 1 base, with 5 bases of the junction left unmatched. Germline-derived CDR1 and CDR2 are DFQATT and SNEGSKA (reference sequence). The CDR3 DNA is TGCAGTGCCCGGGGACAGGAGTCCTACGAGCAGTACTTC. Translating gives CSARGQESYEQYF.

The rearrangement joins TRBV5-1 to TRBJ2-7; perhaps TRBD1 as D (6 bases). Germline-derived CDR1 and CDR2 are SGHRS and YFSETQ. The CDR3 totals 15 residues. The V end lost 3 bases, the J end lost 0 bases, and 13 bases lay between the germline ends. The DNA of the CDR3 is TGCGCCAGCAGCTGGACAGTTAATTTCTCCTACGAGCAGTACTTC. This translates into CASSWTVNFSYEQYF.

The rearrangement uses TRBV20-1 and TRBJ1-2; tentatively, D is TRBD1 (5 bases). The CDR3 has 14 amino acids. Germline V gene lookup returns CDR1 DFQATT and CDR2 SNEGSKA (reference sequence). Trimming shortened V by 3 bases and J by 6 bases, and 17 bases separated the two germline ends. The chain's CDR3 is CSASEGTQDDGYTF. The CDR3 DNA follows: TGCAGTGCTAGTGAAGGGACCCAGGACGATGGCTACACCTTC.

This sequence joins TRBV27 and TRBJ2-7, with D perhaps assigned TRBD1 or TRBD2 (5 bases each). Trimming removed 2 bases from V and 6 bases from J, with 17 bases in between. The CDR3 runs to 15 residues. Germline V gene data show CDR1 as MNHEY and CDR2 as SMNVEV (reference sequence). The CDR3 nucleotides are TGTGCCAGCAGTTTACGCCAGGGAGCCCCCGGCGAGCAGTACTTC. Protein product: CASSLRQGAPGEQYF.

CDR3 DNA: TGTGCCAGCAGTTTCTTAACAGGGGATAATTCACCCCTCCACTTT. Amino acids: CASSFLTGDNSPLHF. This chain links TRBV27 with TRBJ1-6; 7 bases are shared with TRBD1. The CDR3 runs 15 residues. Germline values: CDR1 MNHEY, CDR2 SMNVEV (reference sequence). V lost 3 bases, J lost 5 bases, and 4 bases stayed unmatched.

The chain links TRBV14 to TRBJ2-3; 11 positions agree with TRBD2. Per germline, CDR1 SGHDN and CDR2 FVKESK. With 0 bases clipped from V and 4 bases from J, the junction kept 6 bases outside the gene matches. CDR3 length: 17 amino acids. CDR3 nucleotides: TGTGCCAGCAGCCAAGATCGTCTAGCGGGGGGAGCAGATACGCAGTATTTT. Translated, it gives CASSQDRLAGGADTQYF.

This clonotype was recorded a few times. The chain uses TRBV6-1 and TRBJ1-1; D unresolved. Germline V lookup: CDR1 MNHNS, CDR2 SASEGT. V was shortened by 5 bases and J by 7 bases, with 11 bases between the two germline ends. This CDR3 has 12 amino acids. CDR3 protein: CASSLVYNEAFF. Written as DNA, the CDR3 is TGTGCCAGCAGTCTGGTCTATAATGAAGCTTTCTTT.